This is a list of T cell receptor beta chains from one sample in a study of shared clonotypes between healthy human individuals. The protocol was immunoSEQ multiplex PCR, while the TCRdb copy is restricted to in-frame clones and leaves out a portion. Among more than 1.2 million clones listed, approximately 98.5% were seen once. Input material: naive CD4+ T cells sorted from blood. The source is a man aged 25 to 40 in good health. Both conserved end residues are part of each CDR3. A D gene is named only where the DNA matches it firmly. Clone size is given for some rows only: seen once, a few or many times, or a class if the clone is expanded.

D gene,J gene,clone size,V gene,CDR3 protein,CDR3 DNA
-,TRBJ1-5,-,TRBV28,CASSSHGLNQPQHF,TGTGCCAGCAGTTCCCATGGCTTAAATCAGCCCCAGCATTTT
TRBD2,TRBJ2-2,-,TRBV7-9,CANTFPGLDIGELFF,TGTGCCAACACCTTCCCGGGACTAGATATCGGGGAGCTGTTTTTT
TRBD1,TRBJ2-5,-,TRBV9,CASSFKTPDRGRETQYF,TGTGCCAGCAGCTTCAAAACCCCGGACAGGGGTCGGGAGACCCAGTACTTC
TRBD2,TRBJ2-3,-,TRBV5-4,CASSLSSGPTDTQYF,TGTGCCAGCAGCTTGTCTAGCGGGCCCACAGATACGCAGTATTTT
-,TRBJ2-6,-,TRBV9,CASSVARDSGANVLTF,TGTGCCAGCAGCGTAGCAAGGGACTCTGGGGCCAACGTCCTGACTTTC
-,TRBJ2-7,-,TRBV2,CASSGQTPEQQYF,TGTGCCAGCAGTGGGCAGACACCCGAACAGCAGTACTTC
-,TRBJ1-5,-,TRBV7-2,CASSLDSNQPQHF,TGTGCCAGCAGCTTAGATAGCAATCAGCCCCAGCATTTT
-,TRBJ2-1,-,TRBV9,CASSAEIQGVSSYNEQFF,TGTGCCAGCAGCGCGGAGATACAGGGAGTATCCTCCTACAATGAGCAGTTCTTC
-,TRBJ2-5,-,TRBV7-7,CASSRNSLAQETQYF,TGTGCCAGCAGCCGTAATAGTCTAGCCCAAGAGACCCAGTACTTC
-,TRBJ2-1,-,TRBV18,CASSPRARSSYNEQFF,TGTGCCAGCTCACCACGGGCCCGGAGCTCCTACAATGAGCAGTTCTTC
TRBD2,TRBJ2-3,-,TRBV28,CASSPWTSDSTDTQYF,TGTGCCAGCAGTCCCTGGACTAGCGATAGCACAGATACGCAGTATTTT
TRBD2,TRBJ2-2,-,TRBV27,CASSSLAGGPGELFF,TGTGCCAGCAGTTCACTAGCGGGAGGCCCCGGGGAGCTGTTTTTT
-,TRBJ2-1,-,TRBV7-9,CASSLPSNEQFF,TGTGCCAGCAGCCTCCCGAGTAATGAGCAGTTCTTC
-,TRBJ2-7,-,TRBV11-2,CASSSPRQGREQYF,TGTGCCAGCAGCTCCCCCCGCCAGGGCCGGGAGCAGTACTTC
-,TRBJ2-3,-,TRBV28,CASSSVVDTQYF,TGTGCCAGCAGTTCAGTCGTAGATACGCAGTATTTT
TRBD2,TRBJ2-2,-,TRBV6-5,CASRRTSGSTGELFF,TGTGCCAGCAGGAGGACTAGCGGGAGTACCGGGGAGCTGTTTTTT
TRBD1,TRBJ1-1,-,TRBV30,CAWKDRANTEAFF,TGTGCCTGGAAAGACAGGGCGAACACTGAAGCTTTCTTT
-,TRBJ1-5,once,TRBV27,CASSSRPRNQPQHF,TGTGCCAGCAGTTCCCGACCCCGCAATCAGCCCCAGCATTTT
-,TRBJ2-7,-,TRBV5-6,CASSLGPGSVNYEQYF,TGTGCCAGCAGCCTGGGGCCGGGATCAGTTAACTACGAGCAGTACTTC
-,TRBJ2-1,-,TRBV6-1,CASGIDDPNEQFF,TGTGCCAGCGGGATCGATGACCCCAATGAGCAGTTCTTC
TRBD2,TRBJ2-7,-,TRBV27,CASSPLAGVGSYEQYF,TGTGCCAGCAGCCCGCTAGCGGGAGTGGGTTCCTACGAGCAGTACTTC
-,TRBJ1-5,-,TRBV5-6,CASSSSRDRYKGNQPQHF,TGTGCCAGCAGCTCCTCCCGGGATAGGTACAAGGGCAATCAGCCCCAGCATTTT
-,TRBJ1-3,-,TRBV5-1,CASSLGDIAGNTIYF,TGCGCCAGCAGCTTGGGGGACATTGCTGGAAACACCATATATTTT
-,TRBJ2-1,-,TRBV18,CASSPGGRAPYNEQFF,TGTGCCAGCTCACCAGGGGGCAGGGCGCCATACAATGAGCAGTTCTTC
TRBD2,TRBJ2-7,once,TRBV5-1,CASSPGLAGVEQYF,TGCGCCAGCAGCCCCGGACTAGCGGGAGTCGAGCAGTACTTC
-,TRBJ2-7,-,TRBV9,CASSVGGTRVHEQYF,TGTGCCAGCAGCGTAGGTGGGACGAGGGTCCACGAGCAGTACTTC
TRBD1,TRBJ1-1,-,TRBV5-4,CASSGGQGSEAFF,TGTGCCAGCAGCGGTGGACAGGGCAGTGAAGCTTTCTTT
-,TRBJ2-7,-,TRBV7-2,CASSLVVGREQYF,TGTGCCAGCAGCTTAGTAGTGGGCCGCGAGCAGTACTTC
TRBD2,TRBJ2-3,-,TRBV19,CASSIAGTSGSTDTQYF,TGTGCCAGTAGTATAGCCGGGACTAGCGGGAGCACAGATACGCAGTATTTT
TRBD1,TRBJ1-3,-,TRBV5-1,CASSLEQGGNTIYF,TGCGCCAGCAGCTTGGAACAGGGGGGAAACACCATATATTTT
-,TRBJ2-3,-,TRBV10-3,CAISDRTDTQYF,TGTGCCATCAGTGACAGGACAGATACGCAGTATTTT
TRBD1,TRBJ2-2,-,TRBV7-6,CASSLAAVHRGGDGELFF,TGTGCCAGCAGCTTGGCGGCGGTACACAGGGGTGGTGACGGGGAGCTGTTTTTT
TRBD2,TRBJ2-7,few,TRBV7-6,CASSLGLRASGSGEQYF,TGTGCCAGCAGCTTAGGGCTCCGGGCTAGCGGGAGTGGCGAGCAGTACTTC
-,TRBJ2-1,-,TRBV6-1,CASSETGLEQFF,TGTGCCAGCAGTGAAACAGGGCTTGAGCAGTTCTTC
-,TRBJ2-1,-,TRBV5-1,CASSFLDEQFF,TGCGCCAGCAGCTTCCTCGATGAGCAGTTCTTC
-,TRBJ2-1,-,TRBV2,CASMERTSYNEQFF,TGTGCCAGCATGGAGCGGACGTCCTACAATGAGCAGTTCTTC
-,TRBJ2-2,-,TRBV9,CASSVAPGNTGELFF,TGTGCCAGCAGCGTAGCTCCAGGCAACACCGGGGAGCTGTTTTTT
-,TRBJ2-3,-,TRBV19,CASSPDPVSHTQYF,TGTGCCAGTAGTCCGGACCCAGTTTCGCATACGCAGTATTTT
TRBD1,TRBJ2-2,-,TRBV9,CASSVASGQANTGELFF,TGTGCCAGCAGCGTAGCATCGGGACAGGCGAACACCGGGGAGCTGTTTTTT
-,TRBJ2-3,-,TRBV5-6,CASSFSGWGTDTQYF,TGTGCCAGCAGCTTTTCGGGTTGGGGCACAGATACGCAGTATTTT
TRBD1,TRBJ2-2,-,TRBV5-1,CASSLELDRPGELFF,TGCGCCAGCAGCTTGGAACTGGACAGGCCCGGGGAGCTGTTTTTT
TRBD1,TRBJ1-1,-,TRBV30,CAWRTLSQTGVFEAFF,TGTGCCTGGAGGACGCTATCCCAGACAGGGGTGTTTGAAGCTTTCTTT
TRBD2,TRBJ2-5,-,TRBV19,CASSIDRAAGAFTETQYF,TGTGCCAGTAGTATAGATCGAGCGGCGGGAGCTTTCACAGAGACCCAGTACTTC